This T cell receptor beta chain was captured by sequencing in a study of blood T cell repertoires in COVID-19. Whole-study context: Acute and convalescent COVID-19 samples came from the United States, Italy and Spain. PBMCs, B-cell-depleted T cells, or T cells were the source of the cDNA or gDNA that made up the material.

This CDR3 has 15 amino acids. The germline gives CDR1 SGHRS, CDR2 YFSETQ. Trimming took 0 bases from V and 8 from J; bases not matched to a gene: 5. The authors' processing: It was from reference gene primer amplification that nucleated cell counts were estimated. The protocol was immunoSEQ multiplex PCR, while the TCRdb copy is restricted to in-frame clones and leaves out a portion. V and J calls and clone size are those listed in that table; D and trimming were worked out from the DNA. The sample has 25,000 to 30,000 clones, more than 65% seen once. The sample was peripheral blood. The source of this sequence is a woman aged 60 to 75 with acute or convalescent COVID-19. The chain carries TRBV5-1 and TRBJ1-2; 12 bases are a match to TRBD1. CDR3: CASSLAGQGAEGYTF. The CDR3 nucleotides are TGCGCCAGCAGCTTGGCGGGACAGGGGGCGGAGGGCTACACCTTC.